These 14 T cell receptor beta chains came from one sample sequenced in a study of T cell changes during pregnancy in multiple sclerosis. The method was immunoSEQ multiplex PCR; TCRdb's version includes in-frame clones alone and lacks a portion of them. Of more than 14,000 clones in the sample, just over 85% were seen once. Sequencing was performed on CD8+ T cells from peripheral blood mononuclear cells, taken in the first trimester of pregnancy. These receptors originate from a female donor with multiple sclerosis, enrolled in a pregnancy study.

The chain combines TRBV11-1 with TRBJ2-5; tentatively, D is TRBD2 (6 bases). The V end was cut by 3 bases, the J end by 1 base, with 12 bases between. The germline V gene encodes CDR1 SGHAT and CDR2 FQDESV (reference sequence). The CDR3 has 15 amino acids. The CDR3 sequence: CASSFGGGIQETQYF. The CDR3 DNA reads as TGTGCCAGCAGCTTCGGGGGAGGAATCCAAGAGACCCAGTACTTC.

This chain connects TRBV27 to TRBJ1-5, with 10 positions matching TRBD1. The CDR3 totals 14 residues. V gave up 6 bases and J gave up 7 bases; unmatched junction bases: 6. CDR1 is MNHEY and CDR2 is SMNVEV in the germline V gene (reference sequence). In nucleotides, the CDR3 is TGTGCCAGCAGCCCGACAGGGGGCCGGCAGCCCCAGCATTTT. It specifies CASSPTGGRQPQHF.

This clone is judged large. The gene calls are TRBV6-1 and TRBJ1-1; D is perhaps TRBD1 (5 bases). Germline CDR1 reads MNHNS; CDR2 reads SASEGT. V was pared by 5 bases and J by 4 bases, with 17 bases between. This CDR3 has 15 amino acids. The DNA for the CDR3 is TGTGCCAGCAGTCAAAGGGGATCCGGGGGCACTGAAGCTTTCTTT. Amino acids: CASSQRGSGGTEAFF.

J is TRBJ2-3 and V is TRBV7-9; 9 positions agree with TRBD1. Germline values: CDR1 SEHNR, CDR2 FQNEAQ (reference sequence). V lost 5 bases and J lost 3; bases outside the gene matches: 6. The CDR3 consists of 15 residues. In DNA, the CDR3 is TGTGCCAGCAGCGTGGGACAGGGTAGAACAGATACGCAGTATTTT. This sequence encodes CASSVGQGRTDTQYF.

The CDR3 loop is CASSTAGGSTDTQYF. The DNA for the CDR3 is TGTGCCAGCAGCACAGCGGGGGGCAGCACAGATACGCAGTATTTT. This chain connects TRBV28 to TRBJ2-3, with 9 bases that match TRBD2. J gave up 0 bases and V 6 bases, and 4 bases lay outside the gene matches. Germline loops: CDR1 MDHEN, CDR2 SYDVKM. This CDR3 contains 15 residues.

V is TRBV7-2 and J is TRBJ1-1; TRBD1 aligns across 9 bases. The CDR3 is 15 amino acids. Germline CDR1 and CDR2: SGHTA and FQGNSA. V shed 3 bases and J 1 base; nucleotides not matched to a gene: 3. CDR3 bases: TGTGCCAGCAGCTTGGGGGACAGGGCGAACACTGAAGCTTTCTTT. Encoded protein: CASSLGDRANTEAFF.

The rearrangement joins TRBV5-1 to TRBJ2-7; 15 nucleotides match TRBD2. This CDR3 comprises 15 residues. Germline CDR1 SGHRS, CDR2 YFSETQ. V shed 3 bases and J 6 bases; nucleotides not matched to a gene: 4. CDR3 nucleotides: TGCGCCAGCAGCTGGACTAGCGGGAGGGCCCTCGAGCAGTACTTC. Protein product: CASSWTSGRALEQYF.

CDR3 DNA sequence: TGTGCCAGCAGTGGGCAGAGCGGCTCCTACAATGAGCAGTTCTTC. This sequence encodes CASSGQSGSYNEQFF. The rearrangement uses TRBV6-4 and TRBJ2-1, with TRBD2 as a possible D gene (5 bases). V was shortened by 4 bases and J by 0 bases, with 10 bases between the two germline ends. CDR3 length equals 15 residues. In germline, CDR1 is MRHNA, CDR2 SNTAGT.

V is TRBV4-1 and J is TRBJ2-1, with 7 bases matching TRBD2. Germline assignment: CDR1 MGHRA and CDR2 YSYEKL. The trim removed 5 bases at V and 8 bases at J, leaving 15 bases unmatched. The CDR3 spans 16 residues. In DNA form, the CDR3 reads TGCGCCAGCAGCGATCGCATTGGGAGGGCGGAAGATGAGCAGTTCTTC. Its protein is CASSDRIGRAEDEQFF.

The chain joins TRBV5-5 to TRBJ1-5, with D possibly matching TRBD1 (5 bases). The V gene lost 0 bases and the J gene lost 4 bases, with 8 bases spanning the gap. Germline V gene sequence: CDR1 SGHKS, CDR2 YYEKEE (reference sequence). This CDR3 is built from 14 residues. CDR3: CASSLGQTNQPQHF. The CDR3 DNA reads TGTGCCAGCAGCTTGGGACAGACAAATCAGCCCCAGCATTTT.

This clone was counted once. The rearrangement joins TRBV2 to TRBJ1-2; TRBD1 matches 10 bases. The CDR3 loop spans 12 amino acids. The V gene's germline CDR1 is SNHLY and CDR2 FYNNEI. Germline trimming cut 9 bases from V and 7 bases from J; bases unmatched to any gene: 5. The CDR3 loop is CASPGQGSGYTF. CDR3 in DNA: TGTGCCAGTCCGGGACAGGGGAGTGGCTACACCTTC. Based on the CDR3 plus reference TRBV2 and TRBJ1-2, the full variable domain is EPEVTQTPSHQVTQMGQEVILRCVPISNHLYFYWYRQILGQKVEFLVSFYNNEISEKSEIFDDQFSVERPDGSNFTLKIRSTKLEDSAMYFCASPGQGSGYTFGSGTRLTVV.

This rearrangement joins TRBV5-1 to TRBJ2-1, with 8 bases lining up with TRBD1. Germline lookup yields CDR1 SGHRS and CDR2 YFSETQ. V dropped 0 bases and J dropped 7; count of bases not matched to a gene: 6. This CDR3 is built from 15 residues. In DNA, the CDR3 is TGCGCCAGCAGCTTGGGGACAGGGATTCGGAATGAGCAGTTCTTC. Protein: CASSLGTGIRNEQFF.

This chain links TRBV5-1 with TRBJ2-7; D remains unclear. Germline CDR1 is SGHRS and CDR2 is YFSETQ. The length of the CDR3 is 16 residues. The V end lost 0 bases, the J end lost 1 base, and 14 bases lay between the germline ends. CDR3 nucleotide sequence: TGCGCCAGCAGCTTGGACCTCGCCCGGTCTTCCTACGAGCAGTACTTC. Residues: CASSLDLARSSYEQYF.

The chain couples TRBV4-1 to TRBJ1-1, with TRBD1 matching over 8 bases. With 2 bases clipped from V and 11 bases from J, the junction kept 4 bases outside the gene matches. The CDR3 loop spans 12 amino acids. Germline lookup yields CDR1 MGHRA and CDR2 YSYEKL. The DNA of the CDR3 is TGCGCCAGCAGCCAAAGACAGGGGATGGCTTTCTTT. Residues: CASSQRQGMAFF.